This T cell receptor (beta chain) derives from a study of T-cell memory formation after mild COVID-19. Study in general: Largely, the TCR clusters proved donor specific.

The CDR3 sequence is 16 residues long. Germline-derived CDR1 and CDR2 are MGHRA and YSYEKL. Trimming removed 1 base from V and 4 bases from J; junction bases left unmatched: 7. 5'RACE with constant-segment primers yielded barcoded, UMI-tagged TCR alpha and TCR beta cDNA libraries. TCRdb analysed the 5' RACE reads with MiXCR anew, one entry per CDR3 protein. In the table there are 280,000 or so distinct CDR3 sequences, 15% to 20% of which are singletons. The chain joins TRBV4-1 to TRBJ2-1, with TRBD2 identical over 7 bases. This clonotype originated in a man aged 18 to 30 who had mild COVID-19 (a few samples of this study predate the infection). Cell type and time point are not known. The sample comprised PBMCs or a T cell subset sorted from them (not recorded which). For the CDR3, the DNA is TGCGCCAGCAGCCAAGCGGGGGGAGTAGCTTACAATGAGCAGTTCTTC. This encodes CASSQAGGVAYNEQFF.